The present T cell receptor beta chain was sequenced within a study of shared clonotypes between healthy human individuals. Findings of the study overall: Memory subsets had estimated richness that was generally smaller than that of naive subsets.

CD4+ cells yielded CD45RA+ naive and CD45RA-negative memory subsets. A single count supports this clone. What it recognizes is unknown. Assay: immunoSEQ multiplex PCR; the TCRdb copy retains only in-frame clones and omits some. The top ten hold 1% to 1.5% of the sample, which has 1.6 million or so clones, approximately 97% seen once. The sample taken for sequencing was naive CD4+ T cells sorted from blood. Subset noted: CD45RA+ positively selected. The clonotype was recovered from a man aged 30 to 39 in good health.

The CDR3 coding sequence is TGCGCCAGCAGCCAAGCCTTAACGACTAGTCGAGGCGAGCAGTACTTC. Its translation is CASSQALTTSRGEQYF. The chain has TRBV4-1 and TRBJ2-7; a possible D gene is TRBD2 (6 bases). The V gene's germline CDR1 is MGHRA and CDR2 YSYEKL. CDR3 length equals 16 residues. Trimming removed 1 base at V and 6 bases at J, with 19 bases between.